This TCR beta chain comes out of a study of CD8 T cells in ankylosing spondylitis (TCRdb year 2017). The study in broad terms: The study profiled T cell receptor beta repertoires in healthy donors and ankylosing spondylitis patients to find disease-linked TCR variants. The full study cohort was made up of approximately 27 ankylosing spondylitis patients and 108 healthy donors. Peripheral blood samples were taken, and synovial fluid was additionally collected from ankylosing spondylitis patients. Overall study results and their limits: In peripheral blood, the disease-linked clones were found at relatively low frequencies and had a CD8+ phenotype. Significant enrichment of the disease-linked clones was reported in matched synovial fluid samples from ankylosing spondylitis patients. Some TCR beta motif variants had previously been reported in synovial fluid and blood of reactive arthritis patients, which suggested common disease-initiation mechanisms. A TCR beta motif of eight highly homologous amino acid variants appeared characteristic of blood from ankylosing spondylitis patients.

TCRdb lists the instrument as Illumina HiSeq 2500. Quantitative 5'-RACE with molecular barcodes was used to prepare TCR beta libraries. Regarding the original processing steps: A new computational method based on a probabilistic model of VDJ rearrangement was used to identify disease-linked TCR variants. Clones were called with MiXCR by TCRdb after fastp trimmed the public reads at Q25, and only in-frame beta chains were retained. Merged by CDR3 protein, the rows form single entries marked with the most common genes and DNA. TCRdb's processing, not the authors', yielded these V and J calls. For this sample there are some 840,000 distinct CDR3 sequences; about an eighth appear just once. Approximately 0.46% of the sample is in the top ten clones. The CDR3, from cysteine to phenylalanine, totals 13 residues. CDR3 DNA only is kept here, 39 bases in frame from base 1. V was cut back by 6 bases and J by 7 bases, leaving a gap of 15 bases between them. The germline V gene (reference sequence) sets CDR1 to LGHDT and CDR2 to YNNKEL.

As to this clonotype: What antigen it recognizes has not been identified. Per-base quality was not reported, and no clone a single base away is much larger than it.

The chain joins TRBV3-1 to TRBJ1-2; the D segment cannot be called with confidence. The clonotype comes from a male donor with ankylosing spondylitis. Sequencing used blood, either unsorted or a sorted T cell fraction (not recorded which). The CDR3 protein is CASRLVGVSGYTF. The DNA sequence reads TGTGCCAGCAGGCTGGTAGGAGTAAGTGGCTACACCTTC. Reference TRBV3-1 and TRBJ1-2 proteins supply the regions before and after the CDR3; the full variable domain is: DTAVSQTPKYLVTQMGNDKSIKCEQNLGHDTMYWYKQDSKKFLKIMFSYNNKELIINETVPNRFSPKSPDKAHLNLHINSLELGDSAVYFCASRLVGVSGYTFGSGTRLTVV.